Below, 18 T cell receptor beta chains from the same sample are listed, as sequenced in a study of radiation and T cells in renal cell carcinoma. Sequencing used immunoSEQ multiplex PCR; TCRdb keeps in-frame clones, though not all of them. The sample contains around 78,000 clones, 80% to 90% of which appear only once. The time point is: blood 4 weeks post-SBRT, at nephrectomy. Regarding treatment: 15 Gy SBRT to primary tumor, nephrectomy 4 weeks later. The sample was blood, taken from a patient whose treatment included radiotherapy and nephrectomy. These receptors all come from a woman in her seventies with renal cell carcinoma.

The chain uses TRBV9 and TRBJ2-1; D is undetermined. This CDR3 has 13 amino acids. Looked up from germline, CDR1 is SGDLS and CDR2 is YYNGEE. Trimming pared 5 bases from V and 5 bases from J, leaving 11 bases between. The CDR3 sequence is CASSFSPDNEQFF. As DNA, the CDR3 is TGTGCCAGCAGTTTCAGTCCAGACAATGAGCAGTTCTTC.

The rearrangement uses TRBV6-6 and TRBJ1-2; D gene ambiguous. V lost 5 bases and J 5 bases, leaving 18 bases between the germline ends. The length of the CDR3 is 15 residues. Germline CDR1 and CDR2: MNHNY and SVGAGI (reference sequence). CDR3: CASSETAYRDYGYTF. The CDR3 DNA reads as TGTGCCAGCAGTGAGACTGCCTACCGGGATTATGGCTACACCTTC.

The chain has TRBV9 and TRBJ1-6, with D perhaps TRBD1 (5 bases). The CDR3 is 17 residues long. CDR1 is SGDLS and CDR2 is YYNGEE in the germline V gene. V was trimmed by 0 bases and J by 0 bases, leaving 10 bases between them. CDR3 region: CASSVDRRSSYNSPLHF. The CDR3 coding sequence is TGTGCCAGCAGCGTAGACAGGCGGAGCTCCTATAATTCACCCCTCCACTTT.

The rearrangement joins TRBV2 to TRBJ2-3; D remains ambiguous. This CDR3 is built from 14 residues. In germline, CDR1 is SNHLY, CDR2 FYNNEI. The V end was cut by 8 bases, the J end by 0 bases, with 12 bases between. The CDR3 nucleotides are TGTGCCAGCGGCGACACGTCTAGCACAGATACGCAGTATTTT. This codes for CASGDTSSTDTQYF.

This chain connects TRBV28 to TRBJ2-3, with 9 bases identical to TRBD1. V was clipped by 6 bases and J by 4 bases; unmatched bases: 11. The length of the CDR3 is 16 residues. Germline CDR1 is MDHEN and CDR2 is SYDVKM. The CDR3 DNA sequence: TGTGCCAGCAGCTCTCAACGGGACAGGGATGCAGATACGCAGTATTTT. Protein sequence: CASSSQRDRDADTQYF. Filled out from reference TRBV28 and TRBJ2-3, the complete variable domain reads DVKVTQSSRYLVKRTGEKVFLECVQDMDHENMFWYRQDPGLGLRLIYFSYDVKMKEKGDIPEGYSVSREKKERFSLILESASTNQTSMYLCASSSQRDRDADTQYFGPGTRLTVL.

The chain combines TRBV29-1 with TRBJ2-7; D possibly corresponds to TRBD2 (5 bases). In germline, CDR1 is SQVTM, CDR2 ANQGSEA. V was trimmed by 4 bases and J by 4 bases, leaving 5 bases between them. The CDR3 is made up of 10 amino acids. As DNA, the CDR3 is TGCAGCGTTGGGGAGTACGAGCAGTACTTC. It is translated as CSVGEYEQYF.

The V and J genes are TRBV19 and TRBJ1-3, with 7 positions matching TRBD1. In germline, CDR1 is LNHDA, CDR2 SQIVND (reference sequence). This CDR3 is 13 amino acids long. Unmatched junction bases numbered 5, after V lost 8 bases and J lost 4 bases. CDR3 residues: CASQTGVGNTIYF. CDR3 coding DNA: TGTGCCAGTCAAACAGGGGTAGGAAACACCATATATTTT.

The gene calls are TRBV6-4 and TRBJ1-4; D possibly corresponds to TRBD1 (5 bases). The CDR3 runs 14 residues. The V and J ends lost 4 bases and 7 bases respectively, with 13 bases between them. Germline V CDR1 and CDR2: MRHNA, SNTAGT. The CDR3 loop is CASSVAGTGEKLFF. Written as DNA, the CDR3 is TGTGCCAGCAGTGTGGCAGGGACGGGTGAAAAACTGTTTTTT.

The genes are TRBV9 and TRBJ2-2; D gene unclear. The germline V and J ends were trimmed by 0 bases and 2 bases, with 8 bases remaining between them. Looked up from germline, CDR1 is SGDLS and CDR2 is YYNGEE. This CDR3 spans 15 amino acids. DNA for the CDR3: TGTGCCAGCAGCGTAGGGGCTAGAAACACCGGGGAGCTGTTTTTT. Translation gives CASSVGARNTGELFF.

This clone was seen only once. The rearrangement joins TRBV6-6 to TRBJ2-1; no reliable D call. From germline, CDR1 is MNHNY and CDR2 SVGAGI (reference sequence). Trimming cost V 2 bases and J 8 bases, with 19 bases left between them. The CDR3 sequence is 16 residues long. CDR3 bases: TGTGCCAGCAGTTACGGCCGTCAGGCCCGCAGCGATGAGCAGTTCTTC. Translated: CASSYGRQARSDEQFF.

The gene calls are TRBV5-5 and TRBJ1-6; D is undetermined. The CDR3 length is 13 residues. Trimming took 2 bases from V and 7 from J, leaving 7 bases between them. The germline gives CDR1 SGHKS, CDR2 YYEKEE (reference sequence). The CDR3 DNA is TGTGCCAGCAGCTTATTATCAAATTCACCCCTCCACTTT. The encoded protein is CASSLLSNSPLHF.

Of note for this clone: One junction end does not reproduce the germline sequence, and a read error may be involved. The chain has TRBV6-5 and TRBJ1-1; D is undetermined. Per the germline V gene, CDR1 is MNHEY and CDR2 is SVGAGI. This CDR3 spans 14 amino acids. The CDR3 region is CAISESQVHTEAFF. The CDR3 DNA follows: TGTGCCATCAGTGAGTCGCAGGTCCACACTGAAGCTTTCTTT.

The V and J genes are TRBV18 and TRBJ2-3, with 12 bases identical to TRBD2. CDR1 KGHSH and CDR2 LQKENI come from the germline V gene. The CDR3 loop spans 17 amino acids. With V trimmed by 1 base and J by 2 bases, 4 bases remained unmatched. The CDR3, as DNA: TGTGCCAGCTCACCACGACTAGCGGGGGCCTCCACAGATACGCAGTATTTT. Translation gives CASSPRLAGASTDTQYF.

CDR3 amino acids: CAIRGTSVTYEQYF. Written as DNA, the CDR3 is TGTGCCATCAGGGGGACTAGCGTAACCTACGAGCAGTACTTC. The rearrangement joins TRBV10-3 to TRBJ2-7; TRBD2 matches 10 bases. The J segment lost 2 bases and the V segment lost 6 bases, leaving 4 bases of the junction unmatched. The CDR3 extends over 14 amino acids. Per the germline V gene, CDR1 is ENHRY and CDR2 is SYGVKD.

This clone was detected only once. The V call is TRBV7-6, the J call TRBJ1-1; no clear D. V lost 1 base and J lost 0, with 9 bases in between. The length of the CDR3 is 15 residues. The germline CDR1 and CDR2 sequences are SGHVS and FNYEAQ. For the CDR3, the DNA is TGTGCCAGCAGCTTAGGGTTCCTCATGAACACTGAAGCTTTCTTT. Amino acid sequence: CASSLGFLMNTEAFF.

The chain is built from TRBV19 and TRBJ2-2; a possible D gene is TRBD1 (6 bases). The CDR3 is 16 residues long. Trimming took off 2 bases at V and 4 bases at J, with 14 bases between the two ends. Germline CDR1 and CDR2: LNHDA and SQIVND (reference sequence). CDR3 nucleotide sequence: TGTGCCAGTAGTATACAGGGGCAGGTGGGCACCGGGGAGCTGTTTTTT. It translates to CASSIQGQVGTGELFF.

This rearrangement joins TRBV13 to TRBJ1-6; 7 nucleotides line up with TRBD1. The trim removed 4 bases at V and 10 bases at J, leaving 13 bases unmatched. This CDR3 region has 16 residues. Germline V gene sequence: CDR1 PRHDT, CDR2 FYEKMQ (reference sequence). The CDR3 region is CASSYRGGAFGSPLHF. The CDR3 region has the DNA TGTGCCAGCAGCTACCGAGGGGGCGCTTTCGGATCACCCCTCCACTTT.

The chain couples TRBV28 to TRBJ1-1; D might be TRBD1 (6 bases). CDR3 length equals 14 residues. V gave up 4 bases and J gave up 1 base, with 10 bases separating them. CDR1 MDHEN and CDR2 SYDVKM come from the germline V gene. CDR3 amino acids: CASSSGAQNTEAFF. In DNA, the CDR3 is TGTGCCAGCAGTTCAGGGGCCCAGAACACTGAAGCTTTCTTT.